One and the same sample provided the 31 T cell receptor beta chains below, sequenced in a study of graft-versus-host responses after intestinal transplantation. Repertoires were generated with immunoSEQ multiplex PCR, while TCRdb's copy carries only in-frame clones and drops some. The profile covers approximately 97,000 clones, with around 91% appearing a single time and 0.18% taken by the ten largest. Their antigens are not known. The sample consisted of unstimulated CD4+ T cells sorted from spleen or lymph node cells, taken before transplant. Every receptor here comes from a human donor who was the organ donor for an intestinal transplant.

V usage is TRBV5-1 and J usage is TRBJ1-6; no definite D call. V shed 2 bases and J shed 9 bases, with 12 bases lying between them. CDR1 is SGHRS, CDR2 YFSETQ, per germline. This CDR3 is 14 amino acids long. Here the CDR3 reads CASSLEGFGSPLHF. CDR3 DNA sequence: TGCGCCAGCAGCTTAGAGGGATTCGGTTCACCCCTCCACTTT.

This chain links TRBV9 with TRBJ2-3; D is uncertain. Looked up from germline, CDR1 is SGDLS and CDR2 is YYNGEE. CDR3 length equals 12 residues. V lost 3 bases, J lost 4 bases, and 6 bases lay in between. CDR3 coding DNA: TGTGCCAGCAGCGCGCGAGCAGATACGCAGTATTTT. Its protein is CASSARADTQYF.

CDR3 bases: TGTGCCAGCAGTTTCGACAGGGTGAACACCGGGGAGCTGTTTTTT. Amino acids: CASSFDRVNTGELFF. V and J are TRBV27 and TRBJ2-2; 7 bases align to TRBD1. The CDR3 covers 15 residues. V dropped 3 bases and J dropped 1; count of bases not matched to a gene: 2. Per the germline V gene, CDR1 is MNHEY and CDR2 is SMNVEV (reference sequence).

The genes are TRBV7-2 and TRBJ1-4, with D unclear. From germline, CDR1 is SGHTA and CDR2 FQGNSA. Trimming removed 1 base at V and 8 bases at J, with 11 bases between. The CDR3 sequence is 14 residues long. In DNA, the CDR3 is TGTGCCAGCAGCTTAGGAGGGATTCGGGAAAAACTGTTTTTT. This sequence encodes CASSLGGIREKLFF.

J is TRBJ1-1 and V is TRBV2; a possible D gene is TRBD1 (5 bases). The CDR3 sequence is 14 residues long. The ends were cut back, 6 bases at V and 0 bases at J, with 11 bases in the middle. Germline values: CDR1 SNHLY, CDR2 FYNNEI. The CDR3 spells CASRDTSMNTEAFF. In DNA form, the CDR3 reads TGTGCCAGCAGGGACACATCGATGAACACTGAAGCTTTCTTT.

In its sample, this clone was seen once. The genes are TRBV2 and TRBJ1-1; a weak D match, TRBD1 (6 bases). V lost 6 bases and J 6 bases, leaving 11 bases between the germline ends. The CDR3 consists of 12 residues. The germline CDR1 and CDR2 sequences are SNHLY and FYNNEI. CDR3 amino acids: CASRGWTAEAFF. The CDR3 DNA sequence: TGTGCCAGCAGAGGCTGGACAGCTGAAGCTTTCTTT.

The CDR3 here is CASSDRGRGETQYF. The DNA for the CDR3 is TGTGCCAGCAGCGACAGGGGGCGGGGTGAGACCCAGTACTTC. The rearrangement uses TRBV7-2 and TRBJ2-5; TRBD1 matches 10 bases. The CDR3 consists of 14 residues. Germline V gene data show CDR1 as SGHTA and CDR2 as FQGNSA. Unmatched junction bases numbered 5, after V lost 5 bases and J lost 5 bases.

The sample holds one count of this clone. This rearrangement joins TRBV5-6 to TRBJ1-2; 12 bases fit TRBD1. The CDR3 is 14 amino acids. Germline-derived CDR1 and CDR2 are SGHDT and YYEEEE. V was pared by 4 bases and J by 7 bases, with 5 bases of the junction left unmatched. The CDR3 DNA reads TGTGCCAGCAGCCGGGACAGGGGGCAGGGTGGCTACACCTTC. Protein: CASSRDRGQGGYTF.

The gene calls are TRBV11-2 and TRBJ2-7, with 10 bases identical to TRBD1. Germline trimming cut 3 bases from V and 4 bases from J; bases unmatched to any gene: 15. The CDR3 contains 18 residues. Germline loops: CDR1 SGHAT, CDR2 FQNNGV. The chain's CDR3 is CASSFSGTGAPRTYEQYF. In DNA, the CDR3 is TGTGCCAGCAGCTTCTCCGGGACAGGGGCCCCGAGAACGTACGAGCAGTACTTC.

The gene calls are TRBV7-9 and TRBJ1-1; D unresolved. The CDR3 is made up of 13 amino acids. Trimming took off 5 bases at V and 1 base at J, with 8 bases between the two ends. The germline gives CDR1 SEHNR, CDR2 FQNEAQ (reference sequence). The CDR3 protein is CASSPKSNTEAFF. CDR3 DNA: TGTGCCAGCAGCCCTAAATCGAACACTGAAGCTTTCTTT.

The gene calls are TRBV19 and TRBJ2-7, with D tentatively TRBD2 (5 bases). The germline V and J ends were trimmed by 5 bases and 0 bases, with 20 bases remaining between them. This CDR3 contains 17 residues. Per the germline V gene, CDR1 is LNHDA and CDR2 is SQIVND (reference sequence). In nucleotides, the CDR3 is TGTGCCAGTAGTGAGAAGGGTCGGGGTTCGAGCTCCTACGAGCAGTACTTC. Encoded protein: CASSEKGRGSSSYEQYF.

The J gene is TRBJ2-3, the V gene TRBV30, with 9 bases lining up with TRBD1. Germline trimming cut 5 bases from V and 3 bases from J; bases unmatched to any gene: 3. Germline CDR1 and CDR2: GTSNPN and SVGIG (reference sequence). The CDR3 is 13 amino acids. CDR3 sequence (DNA): TGTGCCTGGGCCGGGACAGGGACAGATACGCAGTATTTT. As protein: CAWAGTGTDTQYF.

The chain joins TRBV5-1 to TRBJ2-5; 12 nucleotides match TRBD1. CDR1 and CDR2 from the germline V gene are SGHRS and YFSETQ. V lost 3 bases and J lost 5; bases outside the gene matches: 14. This CDR3 has 18 residues. DNA of the CDR3: TGCGCCAGCAGCTGTCCCGGGACAGGGGGCTGTAGGAGGGAGACCCAGTACTTC. Amino acid sequence: CASSCPGTGGCRRETQYF.

The J gene is TRBJ1-3, the V gene TRBV11-2; 8 bases align to TRBD1. The trim removed 5 bases at V and 3 bases at J, leaving 12 bases unmatched. The CDR3 extends over 17 amino acids. Germline CDR1 and CDR2: SGHAT and FQNNGV. The DNA of the CDR3 is TGTGCCAGCAGCCTCCTACTCCGGACAGGGTATGGAAACACCATATATTTT. Residues: CASSLLLRTGYGNTIYF.

The V gene is TRBV5-4, the J gene TRBJ2-3; no firm D call. The V end lost 2 bases, the J end lost 1 base, and 8 bases lay between the germline ends. CDR1 is SGHNT, CDR2 YYREEE, per germline (reference sequence). This CDR3 region has 14 residues. Here the CDR3 DNA reads TGTGCCAGCAGCTTTGGAGCCGGCACAGATACGCAGTATTTT. Translation: CASSFGAGTDTQYF.

V gene TRBV7-6 combines with J gene TRBJ2-2, with 10 bases that match TRBD2. This CDR3 comprises 16 residues. The J segment lost 1 base and the V segment lost 3 bases, leaving 2 bases of the junction unmatched. Germline V gene sequence: CDR1 SGHVS, CDR2 FNYEAQ. CDR3 DNA: TGTGCCAGCAGCTTCCAGCGGGGGGGGAACACCGGGGAGCTGTTTTTT. Translation: CASSFQRGGNTGELFF. The whole variable domain, filled in from reference TRBV7-6 and TRBJ2-2, reads GAGVSQSPRYKVTKRGQDVALRCDPISGHVSLYWYRQALGQGPEFLTYFNYEAQQDKSGLPNDRFSAERPEGSISTLTIQRTEQRDSAMYRCASSFQRGGNTGELFFGEGSRLTVL.

V gene TRBV4-2 combines with J gene TRBJ2-7; TRBD2 matches 9 bases. CDR1 and CDR2 from the germline V gene are LGHNA and YNFKEQ. With V trimmed by 0 bases and J by 2 bases, 11 bases remained unmatched. This CDR3 is 18 amino acids long. CDR3 nucleotides: TGTGCCAGCAGCCAAGAAGATTTTATAGCGGGGGTGACCTACGAGCAGTACTTC. Translation: CASSQEDFIAGVTYEQYF.

V and J are TRBV9 and TRBJ2-2, with TRBD1 matching 8 bases. V shed 3 bases, J shed 3 bases, and the junction held 7 bases outside the gene matches. The germline CDR1 and CDR2 sequences are SGDLS and YYNGEE. This CDR3 contains 16 residues. In DNA, the CDR3 is TGTGCCAGCAGCGCCTACAGGGGGGCATACACCGGGGAGCTGTTTTTT. The encoded protein is CASSAYRGAYTGELFF. The full variable domain, rest sourced from reference TRBV9 and TRBJ2-2, is DSGVTQTPKHLITATGQRVTLRCSPRSGDLSVYWYQQSLDQGLQFLIQYYNGEERAKGNILERFSAQQFPDLHSELNLSSLELGDSALYFCASSAYRGAYTGELFFGEGSRLTVL.

The V gene is TRBV4-2, the J gene TRBJ1-4; 10 bases agree with TRBD1. Germline CDR1 and CDR2: LGHNA and YNFKEQ. J lost 5 bases, V lost 1 base, and 4 bases had no gene match. The CDR3 runs to 16 residues. Written as DNA, the CDR3 is TGTGCCAGCAGCCAAGGCCGGGACAGGGGAAATGAAAAACTGTTTTTT. Protein product: CASSQGRDRGNEKLFF.

The gene calls are TRBV5-1 and TRBJ1-1; D is undetermined. CDR3 length: 14 amino acids. Deletions cut 0 bases from V and 0 bases from J, with 6 bases between. In germline, CDR1 is SGHRS, CDR2 YFSETQ. For the CDR3, the DNA is TGCGCCAGCAGCTTGGGGCCCCTGAACACTGAAGCTTTCTTT. Protein sequence: CASSLGPLNTEAFF.

The rearrangement links TRBV29-1 to TRBJ1-4; no clear D. Trimming cost V 5 bases and J 4 bases, with 14 bases left between them. This CDR3 spans 14 amino acids. Germline-derived CDR1 and CDR2 are SQVTM and ANQGSEA. CDR3 region: CSVQEPNYNEKLFF. The DNA for the CDR3 is TGCAGCGTTCAGGAACCCAATTATAATGAAAAACTGTTTTTT.

The chain recombines TRBV29-1 with TRBJ2-3, with 8 bases aligning to TRBD2. Germline loops: CDR1 SQVTM, CDR2 ANQGSEA. The CDR3 runs 15 residues. Losses at the gene ends were 5 bases for V and 2 bases for J; bases not matched to a gene: 9. The chain's CDR3 is CSVNPAGVFTDTQYF. CDR3 coding DNA: TGCAGCGTTAATCCAGCGGGGGTGTTCACAGATACGCAGTATTTT.

The chain's CDR3 is CASSYGAVATNEKLFF. In DNA form, the CDR3 reads TGTGCCAGCAGTTACGGAGCAGTAGCAACTAATGAAAAACTGTTTTTT. The gene calls are TRBV6-5 and TRBJ1-4; D not certain. Trimming took 2 bases from V and 0 from J, leaving 10 bases between them. The CDR3 is 16 amino acids. Germline loops: CDR1 MNHEY, CDR2 SVGAGI.

The chain carries TRBV7-2 and TRBJ2-5; 9 bases fit TRBD1. The CDR3 contains 14 residues. Germline values: CDR1 SGHTA, CDR2 FQGNSA. With V trimmed by 4 bases and J by 4 bases, 4 bases remained unmatched. The CDR3 sequence: CASSSDRGGETQYF. CDR3 bases: TGTGCCAGCAGCTCGGACAGGGGAGGAGAGACCCAGTACTTC.

The chain recombines TRBV27 with TRBJ1-3, with D perhaps matching TRBD1 (5 bases). Looked up from germline, CDR1 is MNHEY and CDR2 is SMNVEV (reference sequence). Between the trimmed V and J ends, which lost 5 bases and 5 bases, there was a span of 13 bases. The CDR3 covers 14 residues. For the CDR3, the DNA is TGTGCCAGCAGTCCGGGGCGGGGTAGAAACACCATATATTTT. It encodes CASSPGRGRNTIYF.

CDR3 bases: TGTGCCAGCAGCGTAGAGGCTAGCGGGGCTGGCGAGCAGTACTTC. Translated: CASSVEASGAGEQYF. The rearrangement joins TRBV9 to TRBJ2-7; 9 bases are a match to TRBD2. The V and J ends lost 0 bases and 6 bases, in that order; junction bases with no gene match: 7. The CDR3 loop spans 15 amino acids. Looked up from germline, CDR1 is SGDLS and CDR2 is YYNGEE. Using reference TRBV9 and TRBJ2-7 for the parts outside the CDR3, the full variable domain is DSGVTQTPKHLITATGQRVTLRCSPRSGDLSVYWYQQSLDQGLQFLIQYYNGEERAKGNILERFSAQQFPDLHSELNLSSLELGDSALYFCASSVEASGAGEQYFGPGTRLTVT.

V is TRBV2 and J is TRBJ1-2, with D hard to call. Germline CDR1 and CDR2: SNHLY and FYNNEI. There are 13 residues in the CDR3. Trimming shortened V by 6 bases and J by 4 bases, and 12 bases separated the two germline ends. CDR3 DNA: TGTGCCAGCAGGCCTACAGAGGGCTATGGCTACACCTTC. Translation gives CASRPTEGYGYTF.

The chain recombines TRBV10-3 with TRBJ2-1, with a possible D match to TRBD2 (6 bases). The V gene lost 7 bases and the J gene lost 6 bases, with 19 bases spanning the gap. The CDR3 has 15 amino acids. Looked up from germline, CDR1 is ENHRY and CDR2 is SYGVKD. CDR3 region: CAIKAELAPVNEQFF. DNA of the CDR3: TGTGCCATCAAGGCGGAGCTAGCGCCGGTCAATGAGCAGTTCTTC.

The chain is built from TRBV10-1 and TRBJ2-3, with TRBD2 identical over 12 bases. From germline, CDR1 is WNHNN and CDR2 SYGVQD (reference sequence). Unmatched junction bases numbered 6, after V lost 0 bases and J lost 5 bases. This CDR3 contains 17 residues. This CDR3 reads CASSESASGGVEDTQYF. The CDR3 DNA reads TGCGCCAGCAGTGAGTCGGCTAGCGGGGGGGTCGAAGATACGCAGTATTTT.

The chain employs TRBV10-2 and TRBJ2-1; tentative D call: TRBD2 (6 bases). Per the germline V gene, CDR1 is WSHSY and CDR2 is SAAADI. Trimming stripped 3 bases from V and 12 bases from J, with 9 bases between. The CDR3 is made up of 11 amino acids. As DNA, the CDR3 is TGCGCCAGCAGTGAAAGGGACTTGCAGTTCTTC. Its translation: CASSERDLQFF.

The chain carries TRBV4-1 and TRBJ2-7; 7 bases are a match to TRBD2. The CDR3 extends over 16 amino acids. V shed 0 bases, J shed 3 bases, and the junction held 8 bases outside the gene matches. Germline-derived CDR1 and CDR2 are MGHRA and YSYEKL. The CDR3 DNA follows: TGCGCCAGCAGCCAAGAAGGCCAGCGGGGAAACTACGAGCAGTACTTC. It translates to CASSQEGQRGNYEQYF.